This is a list of T cell receptor beta chains from one sample in a study of blood T cell repertoires in COVID-19. Data came from immunoSEQ multiplex PCR; TCRdb stores just in-frame clones and leaves some out. The table lists 29,000 or so clones, 60% to 85% of them singletons. Material for sequencing was peripheral blood. Receptors were obtained from a woman in her 70s with active or convalescent COVID-19. Each CDR3 is given with its conserved first and last residue. Fields, in order: J gene, V gene, CDR3 protein.

TRBJ2-7 TRBV9 CASSLRSSGRAYEQYF
TRBJ1-6 TRBV19 CASSSMGGDSPLHF
TRBJ2-1 TRBV27 CASSLGLAGDWGEQFF
TRBJ1-4 TRBV2 CASSEKDRGSEKLFF
TRBJ1-2 TRBV18 CASSAGQAYGYTF
TRBJ2-3 TRBV10-3 CAIGQGEGDTQYF
TRBJ2-1 TRBV12-3/TRBV12-4 CASSLATGWQFF
TRBJ2-3 TRBV6-1 CASSVGRGGGFTDTQYF
TRBJ1-1 TRBV11-3 CASSEGDSTEAFF
TRBJ1-3 TRBV11-3 CASSKRGPGNTIYF
TRBJ2-1 TRBV19 CASSGSGQRSPLAADNEQFF
TRBJ2-7 TRBV4-3 CASSLGLAEIYEQYF
TRBJ1-4 TRBV25-1 CASSATGARYEKLFF
TRBJ1-5 TRBV19 CAACEGYNQPQHF
TRBJ2-7 TRBV30 CAWSYVSSGVYEQYF
TRBJ2-3 TRBV7-9 CASSLARGSVSDTQYF
TRBJ2-1 TRBV7-2 CASSPTLAGKGEQFF
TRBJ2-3 TRBV28 CASSGSTSGILGTQYF
TRBJ1-2 TRBV19 CASSTPTGTDGYGYTF
TRBJ1-1 TRBV14 CASSQGLRGTEAFF
TRBJ1-1 TRBV5-1 CASSPGGGRDTEAFF
TRBJ2-7 TRBV7-9 CASSYAPGLIF
TRBJ2-7 TRBV6-5 CASSYRDRGIEQYF
TRBJ1-1 TRBV24-1 CATRGAANTEAFF
TRBJ1-1 TRBV19 CASNPDRGRSEAFF
TRBJ1-1 TRBV30 CASRRDADTEAFF
TRBJ1-2 TRBV27 CASSWGQGDGYTF
TRBJ2-5 TRBV7-9 CASSPGVRETQYF
TRBJ2-6 TRBV3-1/TRBV3-2 CASSRSRRSDRDHSGANVLTF
TRBJ1-4 TRBV7-7 CASSLDARNEKLFF
TRBJ1-6 TRBV5-4 CASSSGQPGGSPLHF
TRBJ1-1 TRBV6-4 CASRYSGNTEAFF
TRBJ2-1 TRBV4-2 CASSQVSGEQFF
TRBJ2-7 TRBV18 CASSPTGTGSPYEQYF
TRBJ1-4 TRBV7-9 CASSLTGTYGKLFF
TRBJ2-1 TRBV6-2/TRBV6-3 CASSSPALAGVDEQFF
TRBJ1-2 TRBV9 CASSVNPGTGPPSANYGYTF
TRBJ1-4 TRBV10-3 CAISWDRDEKLFF
TRBJ1-1 TRBV29-1 CSVEEQKDGAFF
TRBJ2-7 TRBV28 CASSLPSGRGEQYF
TRBJ1-1 TRBV5-1 CASSTGYTEAFF
TRBJ1-2 TRBV28 CASSPDRRANYGYTF
TRBJ1-2 TRBV13 CASSPQGTYGYTF
TRBJ1-3 TRBV7-9 CASSLETGGTGNTIYF
TRBJ2-2 TRBV12-5 CASGLAGLGELFF
TRBJ2-5 TRBV2 CASSLPTSGSQTQYF
TRBJ2-3 TRBV7-9 CASSFPSGSRTDTQYF
TRBJ1-5 TRBV12-3/TRBV12-4 CASSTGENQPQHF
TRBJ1-6 TRBV5-1 CASSLGDRGNSPLHF
TRBJ2-3 TRBV10-3 CAISDSTSGMRADTQYF
TRBJ2-4 TRBV29-1 CSVDGGRADIQYF
TRBJ2-3 TRBV29-1 CSVARQGPDTQYF
TRBJ1-6 TRBV10-3 CAIRDRGVPSPLHF
TRBJ1-1 TRBV12-3/TRBV12-4 CASSFLEREAFF